One and the same sample provided the 4 T cell receptor beta chains below, sequenced in a study of tumor and adjacent non-tumor tissue in lung cancer. Three rounds of nested PCR, following a modified ARM-PCR protocol, produced the TCRbeta library. TCRdb processed the multiplex PCR reads anew with MiXCR; each CDR3 protein has one entry. The sample comprises roughly 74,000 distinct CDR3 sequences, less than 85% of which are singletons, and 30% to 50% rests with the top ten. This sample's RNA came from whole unsorted tissue. This non-tumor lung sample came from over 3 cm beyond the tumor edge. The sequencing input was distant non-tumor lung tissue. These receptors were obtained from a man between 65 and 79 years old with non-small cell lung cancer.

Comment on this clonotype: Compared with germline, one end of the junction differs, possibly owing to a read error. V usage is TRBV13 and J usage is TRBJ2-3; 7 nucleotides agree with TRBD2. Looked up from germline, CDR1 is PRHDT and CDR2 is FYEKMQ (reference sequence). The CDR3 is 14 amino acids. CDR3 sequence: CARSSAGSTDKQYF. The DNA of the CDR3 is TGTGCCAGAAGCTCAGCGGGATCCACAGATAAGCAGTATTTT.

Details on this clonotype: Compared with germline, one end of the junction differs, possibly owing to a read error. The V gene is TRBV20-1, the J gene TRBJ1-5; maybe TRBD1 (6 bases). Germline V lookup: CDR1 DFQATT, CDR2 SNEGSKA (reference sequence). The CDR3 totals 14 residues. The CDR3 bases are TGCAGTGCTCGAACACCACAGGGACCTGGGCCCCAAAATTTT. It yields the protein CSARTPQGPGPQNF.

The chain employs TRBV29-1 and TRBJ2-5; TRBD2 matches at 14 bases. V was pared by 6 bases and J by 11 bases, with 14 bases of the junction left unmatched. CDR1 and CDR2 from the germline V gene are SQVTM and ANQGSEA. This CDR3 is built from 15 residues. CDR3 sequence: CSVDGLAGGEEIQYF. DNA of the CDR3: TGCAGCGTGGATGGACTAGCGGGGGGTGAGGAGATACAGTACTTC.

A note on this clonotype: Its ends do not fully match the called genes, so a read error is possible. V gene TRBV11-2 combines with J gene TRBJ1-5; TRBD1 is a possible D gene (5 bases). The CDR3 loop spans 14 amino acids. Germline V lookup: CDR1 SGHAT, CDR2 FQNNGV. CDR3 bases: TGTGCCAGCAGCTTAAATGGGGGAAATCAGCACCAGCATTTT. This translates into CASSLNGGNQHQHF.